This record concerns one T cell receptor (beta chain) sequence. Relative to the germline gene, one junction end is altered; a read error may explain this. Germline V lookup: CDR1 GTSNPN, CDR2 SVGIG (reference sequence). This CDR3 has 11 amino acids. The PCR employed 60 Vbeta primers together with 13 Jbeta primers. Profiled with immunoSEQ multiplex PCR; TCRdb holds only in-frame clones, not every one. The data contain about 180,000 clones, around three quarters of them singletons. This specimen comes from a study of cytomegalovirus exposure and HLA in healthy donors. For the study at large: Genotyping of roughly 400 donors showed that 70% to 90% belonged to the Caucasian-associated ancestry cluster.

This clonotype was obtained from a man aged 40-55 years in good health and CMV-seronegative. The chain uses TRBV30 and TRBJ2-1, with a possible D match to TRBD2 (6 bases). Sequencing was done on a sample of PBMCs. The CDR3 sequence is CAWSGGVGEVF. The CDR3 DNA follows: TGTGCCTGGTCTGGAGGGGTGGGAGAGGTCTTC.